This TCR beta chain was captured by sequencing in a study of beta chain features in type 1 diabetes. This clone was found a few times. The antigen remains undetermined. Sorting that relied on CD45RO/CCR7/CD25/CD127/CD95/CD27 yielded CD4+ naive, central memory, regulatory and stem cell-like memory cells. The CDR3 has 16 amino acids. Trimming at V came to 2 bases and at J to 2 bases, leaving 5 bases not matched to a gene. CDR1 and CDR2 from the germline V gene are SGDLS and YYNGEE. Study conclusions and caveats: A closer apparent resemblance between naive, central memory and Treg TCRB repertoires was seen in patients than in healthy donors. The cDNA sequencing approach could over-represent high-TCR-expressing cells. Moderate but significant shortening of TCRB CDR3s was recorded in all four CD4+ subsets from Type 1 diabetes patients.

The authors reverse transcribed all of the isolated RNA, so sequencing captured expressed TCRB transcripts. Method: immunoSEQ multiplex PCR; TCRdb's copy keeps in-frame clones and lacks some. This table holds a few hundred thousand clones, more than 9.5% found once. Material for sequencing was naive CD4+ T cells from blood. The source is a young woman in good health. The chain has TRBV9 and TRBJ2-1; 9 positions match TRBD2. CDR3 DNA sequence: TGTGCCAGCAGCGTCAAGAGCGGGAGGCCCTACAATGAGCAGTTCTTC. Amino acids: CASSVKSGRPYNEQFF.